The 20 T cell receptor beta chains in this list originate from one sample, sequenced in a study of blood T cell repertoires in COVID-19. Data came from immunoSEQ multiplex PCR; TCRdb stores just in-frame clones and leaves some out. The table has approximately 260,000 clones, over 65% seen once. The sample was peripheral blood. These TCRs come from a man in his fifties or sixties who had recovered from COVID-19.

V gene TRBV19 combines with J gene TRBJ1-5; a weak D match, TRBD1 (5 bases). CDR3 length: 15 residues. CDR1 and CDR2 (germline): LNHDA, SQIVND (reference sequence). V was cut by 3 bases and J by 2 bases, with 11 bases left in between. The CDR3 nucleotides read TGTGCCAGTAGTATTGGGGGGTGGGGCAATCAGCCCCAGCATTTT. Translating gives CASSIGGWGNQPQHF.

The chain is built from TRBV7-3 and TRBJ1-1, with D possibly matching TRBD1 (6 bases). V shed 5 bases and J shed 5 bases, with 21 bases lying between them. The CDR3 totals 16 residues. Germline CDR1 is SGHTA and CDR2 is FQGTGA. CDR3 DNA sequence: TGTGCCAGCAGCCAGTCCCCGCGGGGGCGGTTTACTGAAGCTTTCTTT. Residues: CASSQSPRGRFTEAFF. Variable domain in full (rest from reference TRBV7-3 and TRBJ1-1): GAGVSQTPSNKVTEKGKYVELRCDPISGHTALYWYRQSLGQGPEFLIYFQGTGAADDSGLPNDRFFAVRPEGSVSTLKIQRTERGDSAVYLCASSQSPRGRFTEAFFGQGTRLTVV.

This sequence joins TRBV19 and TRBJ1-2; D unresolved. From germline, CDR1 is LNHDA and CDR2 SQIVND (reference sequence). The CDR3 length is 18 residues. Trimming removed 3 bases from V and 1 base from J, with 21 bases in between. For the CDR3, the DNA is TGTGCCAGTAGTATGGTTCCCAACAGTTGGCTGCTTAACTATGGCTACACCTTC. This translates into CASSMVPNSWLLNYGYTF.

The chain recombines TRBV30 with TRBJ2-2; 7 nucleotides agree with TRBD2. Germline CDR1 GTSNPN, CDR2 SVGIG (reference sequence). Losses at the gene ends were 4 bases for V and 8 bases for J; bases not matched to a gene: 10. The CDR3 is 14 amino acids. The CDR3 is CAWTRTGGIGELFF. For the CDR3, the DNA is TGTGCCTGGACCCGAACCGGGGGGATAGGGGAGCTGTTTTTT.

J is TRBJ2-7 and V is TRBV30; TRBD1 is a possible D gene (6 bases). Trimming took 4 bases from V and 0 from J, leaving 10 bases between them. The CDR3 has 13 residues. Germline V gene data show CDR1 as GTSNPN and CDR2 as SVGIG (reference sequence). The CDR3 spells CAWTIGGSYEQYF. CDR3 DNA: TGTGCCTGGACTATAGGGGGCTCCTACGAGCAGTACTTC.

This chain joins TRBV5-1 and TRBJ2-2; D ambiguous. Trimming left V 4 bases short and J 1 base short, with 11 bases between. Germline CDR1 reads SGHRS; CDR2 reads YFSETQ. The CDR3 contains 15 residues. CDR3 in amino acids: CASSVRNVNTGELFF. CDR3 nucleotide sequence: TGCGCCAGCAGCGTCAGGAACGTGAACACCGGGGAGCTGTTTTTT.

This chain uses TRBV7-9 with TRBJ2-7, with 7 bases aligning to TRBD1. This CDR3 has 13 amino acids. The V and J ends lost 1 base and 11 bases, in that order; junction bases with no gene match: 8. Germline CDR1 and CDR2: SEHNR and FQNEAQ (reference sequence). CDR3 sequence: CASSLDTGAREYF. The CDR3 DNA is TGTGCCAGCAGCTTAGATACAGGGGCGAGAGAGTACTTC.

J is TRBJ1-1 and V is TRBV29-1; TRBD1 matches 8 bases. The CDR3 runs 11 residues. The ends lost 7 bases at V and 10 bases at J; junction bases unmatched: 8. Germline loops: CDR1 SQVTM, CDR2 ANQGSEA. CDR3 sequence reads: CSGGQVVGAFF. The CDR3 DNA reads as TGCAGCGGGGGACAGGTGGTAGGAGCTTTCTTT. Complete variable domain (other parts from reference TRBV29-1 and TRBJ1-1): SAVISQKPSRDICQRGTSLTIQCQVDSQVTMMFWYRQQPGQSLTLIATANQGSEATYESGFVIDKFPISRPNLTFSTLTVSNMSPEDSSIYLCSGGQVVGAFFGQGTRLTVV.

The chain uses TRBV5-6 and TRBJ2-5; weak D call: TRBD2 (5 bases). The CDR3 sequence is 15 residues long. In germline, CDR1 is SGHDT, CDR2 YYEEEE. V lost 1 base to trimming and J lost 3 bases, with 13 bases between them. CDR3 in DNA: TGTGCCAGCAGCTTGCGGGGTTATATGGAAGAGACCCAGTACTTC. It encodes CASSLRGYMEETQYF.

CDR3 sequence (DNA): TGTGCCAGCAGTTTTTCAGAATACAATGAGCAGTTCTTC. Translated, it gives CASSFSEYNEQFF. The V gene is TRBV12-3 or TRBV12-4, the J gene TRBJ2-1; D gene unclear. V lost 3 bases and J lost 4, with 7 bases in between. CDR3 size: 13 residues.

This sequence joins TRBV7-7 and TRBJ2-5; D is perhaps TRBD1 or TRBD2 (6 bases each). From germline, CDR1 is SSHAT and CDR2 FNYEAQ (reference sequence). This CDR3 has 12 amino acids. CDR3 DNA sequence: TGTGCTAGCGGCAGGGGTGGGGAGACCCAGTACTTC. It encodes CASGRGGETQYF.

This CDR3 reads CASSVGGRTGELFF. CDR3 DNA: TGTGCCAGCAGCGTCGGTGGGAGGACCGGGGAGCTGTTTTTT. The chain is built from TRBV9 and TRBJ2-2; D perhaps matches TRBD2 (6 bases). The CDR3 is 14 residues long. V was cut by 2 bases and J by 5 bases, with 10 bases left in between. Germline-derived CDR1 and CDR2 are SGDLS and YYNGEE.

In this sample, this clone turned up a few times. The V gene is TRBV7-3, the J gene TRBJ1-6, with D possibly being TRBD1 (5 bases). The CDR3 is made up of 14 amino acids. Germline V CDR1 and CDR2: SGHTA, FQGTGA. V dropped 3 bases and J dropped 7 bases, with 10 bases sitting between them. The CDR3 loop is CASSFQGSNSPLHF. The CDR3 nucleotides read TGTGCCAGCAGCTTTCAGGGATCGAATTCACCCCTCCACTTT. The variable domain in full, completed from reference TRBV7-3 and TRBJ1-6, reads GAGVSQTPSNKVTEKGKYVELRCDPISGHTALYWYRQSLGQGPEFLIYFQGTGAADDSGLPNDRFFAVRPEGSVSTLKIQRTERGDSAVYLCASSFQGSNSPLHFGNGTRLTVT.

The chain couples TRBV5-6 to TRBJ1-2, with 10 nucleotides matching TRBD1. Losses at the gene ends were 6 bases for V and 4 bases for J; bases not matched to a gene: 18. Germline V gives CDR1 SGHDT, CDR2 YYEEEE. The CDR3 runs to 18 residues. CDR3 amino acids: CASISRDRGSSVLYGYTF. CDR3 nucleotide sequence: TGTGCCAGCATTAGCCGGGACAGGGGCTCTTCTGTACTCTATGGCTACACCTTC. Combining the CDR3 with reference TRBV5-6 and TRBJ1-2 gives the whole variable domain DAGVTQSPTHLIKTRGQQVTLRCSPKSGHDTVSWYQQALGQGPQFIFQYYEEEERQRGNFPDRFSGHQFPNYSSELNVNALLLGDSALYLCASISRDRGSSVLYGYTFGSGTRLTVV.

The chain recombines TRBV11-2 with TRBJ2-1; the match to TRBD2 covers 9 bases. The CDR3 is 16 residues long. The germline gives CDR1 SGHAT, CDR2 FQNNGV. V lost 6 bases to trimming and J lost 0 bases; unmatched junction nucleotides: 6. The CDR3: CASRSISGSSYNEQFF. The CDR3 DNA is TGTGCCAGCAGGTCGATTAGCGGGAGCTCCTACAATGAGCAGTTCTTC.

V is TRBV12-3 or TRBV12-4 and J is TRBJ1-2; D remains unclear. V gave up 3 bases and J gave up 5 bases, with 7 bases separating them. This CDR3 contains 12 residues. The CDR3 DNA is TGTGCCAGCAGTTTTCTCGGGTATGGCTACACCTTC. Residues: CASSFLGYGYTF.

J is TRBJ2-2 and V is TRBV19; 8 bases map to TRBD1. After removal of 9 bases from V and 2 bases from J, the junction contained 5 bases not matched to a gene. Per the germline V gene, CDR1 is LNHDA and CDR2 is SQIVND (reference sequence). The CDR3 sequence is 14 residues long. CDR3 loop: CASRTGFNTGELFF. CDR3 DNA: TGTGCCAGCCGGACAGGGTTTAACACCGGGGAGCTGTTTTTT. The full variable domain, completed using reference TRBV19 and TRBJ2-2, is DGGITQSPKYLFRKEGQNVTLSCEQNLNHDAMYWYRQDPGQGLRLIYYSQIVNDFQKGDIAEGYSVSREKKESFPLTVTSAQKNPTAFYLCASRTGFNTGELFFGEGSRLTVL.

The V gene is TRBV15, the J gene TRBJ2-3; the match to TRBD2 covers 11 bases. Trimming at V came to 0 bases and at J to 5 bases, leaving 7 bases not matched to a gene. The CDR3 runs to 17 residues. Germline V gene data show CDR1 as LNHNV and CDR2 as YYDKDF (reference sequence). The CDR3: CATSRDHSGRGKDTQYF. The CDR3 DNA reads TGTGCCACCAGCAGAGACCATAGCGGGAGGGGCAAAGATACGCAGTATTTT.

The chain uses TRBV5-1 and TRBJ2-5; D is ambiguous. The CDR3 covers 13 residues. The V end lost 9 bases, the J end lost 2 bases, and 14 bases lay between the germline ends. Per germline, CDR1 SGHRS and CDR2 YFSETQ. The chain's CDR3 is CATRPATQETQYF. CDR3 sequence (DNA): TGCGCCACCCGCCCGGCGACACAAGAGACCCAGTACTTC.

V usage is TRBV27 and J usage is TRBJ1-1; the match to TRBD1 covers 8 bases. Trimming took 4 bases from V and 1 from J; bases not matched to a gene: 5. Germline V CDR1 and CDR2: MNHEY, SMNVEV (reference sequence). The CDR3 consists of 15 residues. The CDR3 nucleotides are TGTGCCAGCAGTTCCCTACAGGGGGGGAACACTGAAGCTTTCTTT. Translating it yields CASSSLQGGNTEAFF.